This T cell receptor beta chain was captured by sequencing in a study of graft-versus-host responses after intestinal transplantation. Turning to the study itself: Every recipient had anti-thymocyte globulin induction and around 3 years of tacrolimus plus steroids.

Sequencing used immunoSEQ multiplex PCR; TCRdb keeps in-frame clones, though not all of them. Among approximately 70,000 clones listed, 84% were seen once. Regarding this clone: What it recognizes is unknown.

Study-wide points: Ileal or blood samples showed some GvH clones first, and such clones were also found in recipient marrow.

This TCR was sampled from a human donor who was the organ donor for an intestinal transplant. The source material was unstimulated CD4+ T cells sorted from spleen or lymph node cells, sampled before transplant.

The CDR3 sequence: CASSFSGTSQETQYF. In nucleotides, the CDR3 is TGTGCCAGCAGCTTCTCCGGGACTAGCCAGGAGACCCAGTACTTC. The chain joins TRBV5-6 to TRBJ2-5; TRBD2 matches at 9 bases. The CDR3 is 15 residues long. J lost 5 bases, V lost 2 bases, and 7 bases had no gene match. Germline CDR1 is SGHDT and CDR2 is YYEEEE.